This T cell receptor beta chain is drawn from a study of beta chain features in type 1 diabetes. Findings and limits, study-wide: In all four CD4+ subsets, TCRB CDR3 length was significantly, moderately reduced in type 1 diabetes. Compared to healthy donors, patients appeared to have naive, central memory and Treg TCRB repertoires that were more alike.

Every bit of the isolated RNA underwent reverse transcription, so sequencing read expressed TCRB transcripts. Produced via immunoSEQ multiplex PCR; TCRdb's table is partial and in-frame only. The sample yields around 400,000 clones, roughly an eighth seen once. The germline CDR1 and CDR2 sequences are MDHEN and SYDVKM. V lost 4 bases, J lost 7 bases, and 11 bases stayed unmatched. This CDR3 has 16 amino acids. Concerning this clone itself: Antigen specificity is unknown.

V is TRBV28 and J is TRBJ1-4; the match to TRBD1 covers 8 bases. Sequencing was performed on naive CD4+ T cells from blood. The sequence was collected from a man between 18 and 35 years old in good health. The CDR3 spells CASSSPGQVWGEKLFF. CDR3 nucleotide sequence: TGTGCCAGCAGTTCGCCGGGACAGGTGTGGGGTGAAAAACTGTTTTTT.